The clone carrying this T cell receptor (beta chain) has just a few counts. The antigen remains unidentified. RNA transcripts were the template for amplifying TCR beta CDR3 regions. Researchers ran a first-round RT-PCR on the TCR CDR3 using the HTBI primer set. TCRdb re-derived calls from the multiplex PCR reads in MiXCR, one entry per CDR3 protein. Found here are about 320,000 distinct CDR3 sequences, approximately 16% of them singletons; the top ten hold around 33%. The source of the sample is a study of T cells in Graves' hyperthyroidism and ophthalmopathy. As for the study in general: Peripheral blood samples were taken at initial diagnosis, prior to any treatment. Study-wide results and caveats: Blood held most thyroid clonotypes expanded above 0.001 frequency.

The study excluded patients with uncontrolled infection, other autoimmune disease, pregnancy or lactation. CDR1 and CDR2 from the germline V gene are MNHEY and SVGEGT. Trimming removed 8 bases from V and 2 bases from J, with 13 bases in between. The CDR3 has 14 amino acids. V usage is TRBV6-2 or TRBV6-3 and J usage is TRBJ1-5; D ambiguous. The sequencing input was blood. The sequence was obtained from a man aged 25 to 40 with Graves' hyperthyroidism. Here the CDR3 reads CASEVTFGNQPQHF. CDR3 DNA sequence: TGTGCCAGCGAGGTAACATTTGGCAATCAGCCCCAGCATTTT.